In its sample, the clone carrying this T cell receptor (beta chain) was seen a few times. Its antigen is unknown. The data stem from a study of T cell repertoires in cytomegalovirus infection. Study results and caveats: Ex vivo responses were dominated by HLA-C-restricted CMV-specific TCR beta clonotypes.

From the reads, TCRdb called clonotypes with MiXCR, one entry per CDR3 protein. The sample includes under 50,000 distinct CDR3 sequences, 20% to 25% of them seen just once. Looked up from germline, CDR1 is SNHLY and CDR2 is FYNNEI. The V segment lost 8 bases and the J segment 9 bases; nucleotides outside the gene matches: 7. This CDR3 is 13 amino acids long. The sequence was collected from a human donor in good health (CMV status not recorded). Some clones in this sample may be carry-over from other donors' samples. The source material was CD8+ T cells from cultured PBMCs, sampled from culture after CMV antigen stimulation. The chain uses TRBV2 and TRBJ2-1, with TRBD2 matching over 10 bases. This CDR3 is CASPAGGIGEQFF. In DNA form, the CDR3 reads TGTGCCAGCCCAGCGGGGGGGATCGGTGAGCAGTTCTTC.